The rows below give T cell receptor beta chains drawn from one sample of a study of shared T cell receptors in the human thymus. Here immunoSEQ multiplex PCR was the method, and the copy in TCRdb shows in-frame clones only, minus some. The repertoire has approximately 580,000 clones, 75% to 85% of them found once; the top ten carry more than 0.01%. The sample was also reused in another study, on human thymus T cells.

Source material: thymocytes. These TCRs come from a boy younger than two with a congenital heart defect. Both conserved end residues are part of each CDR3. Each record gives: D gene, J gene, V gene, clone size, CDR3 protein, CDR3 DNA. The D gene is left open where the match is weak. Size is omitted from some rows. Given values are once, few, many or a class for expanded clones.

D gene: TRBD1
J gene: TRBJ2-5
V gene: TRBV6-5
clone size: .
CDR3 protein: CASSNPTGETQYF
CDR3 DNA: TGTGCCAGCAGTAACCCGACAGGGGAGACCCAGTACTTC

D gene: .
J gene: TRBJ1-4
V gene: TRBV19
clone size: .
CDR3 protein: CASSKTGSNEKLFF
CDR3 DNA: TGTGCCAGTAGTAAGACAGGCTCTAATGAAAAACTGTTTTTT

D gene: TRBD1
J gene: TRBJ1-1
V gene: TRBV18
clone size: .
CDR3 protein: CASSPDRGSMNTEAFF
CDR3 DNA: TGTGCCAGCTCGCCGGACAGGGGATCGATGAACACTGAAGCTTTCTTT

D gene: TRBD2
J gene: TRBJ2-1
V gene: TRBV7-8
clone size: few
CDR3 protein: CASSPVAGDNEQFF
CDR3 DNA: TGTGCCAGCAGCCCGGTAGCGGGAGACAATGAGCAGTTCTTC

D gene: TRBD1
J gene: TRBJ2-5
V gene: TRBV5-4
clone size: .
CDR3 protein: CASSLGTGVGETQYF
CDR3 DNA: TGTGCCAGCAGCTTGGGGACAGGGGTTGGGGAGACCCAGTACTTC

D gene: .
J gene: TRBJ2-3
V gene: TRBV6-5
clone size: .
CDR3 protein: CASQGPSTDTQYF
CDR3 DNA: TGTGCCAGCCAGGGCCCGAGCACAGATACGCAGTATTTT

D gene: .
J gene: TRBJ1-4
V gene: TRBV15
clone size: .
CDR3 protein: CATSRYLQGKNEKLFF
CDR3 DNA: TGTGCCACCAGCAGATACCTACAGGGTAAAAATGAAAAACTGTTTTTT

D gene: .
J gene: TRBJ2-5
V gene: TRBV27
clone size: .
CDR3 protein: CASSFKETQYF
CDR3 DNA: TGTGCCAGCAGTTTCAAAGAGACCCAGTACTTC

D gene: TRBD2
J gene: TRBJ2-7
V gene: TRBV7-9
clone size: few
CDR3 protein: CASSSSGRGQYEQYF
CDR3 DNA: TGTGCCAGCAGCTCGAGCGGGAGGGGTCAGTACGAGCAGTACTTC

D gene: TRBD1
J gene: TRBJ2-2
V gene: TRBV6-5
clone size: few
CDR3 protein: CASSSMGQGNGGELFF
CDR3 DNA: TGTGCCAGCAGTTCTATGGGACAGGGTAATGGCGGGGAGCTGTTTTTT

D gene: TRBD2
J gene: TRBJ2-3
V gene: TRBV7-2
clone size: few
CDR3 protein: CASSPGLAGVADTQYF
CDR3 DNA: TGTGCCAGCAGCCCCGGATTAGCGGGAGTGGCAGATACGCAGTATTTT

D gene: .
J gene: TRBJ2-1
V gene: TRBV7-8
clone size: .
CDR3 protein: CASSFEREQSDYNEQFF
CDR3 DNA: TGTGCCAGCAGCTTCGAACGGGAGCAATCAGACTACAATGAGCAGTTCTTC

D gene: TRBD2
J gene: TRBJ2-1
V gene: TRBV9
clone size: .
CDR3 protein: CASSVGGRDYNEQFF
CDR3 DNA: TGTGCCAGCAGCGTCGGCGGGAGGGATTACAATGAGCAGTTCTTC

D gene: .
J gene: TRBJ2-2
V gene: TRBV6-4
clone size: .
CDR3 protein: CASSDTVVGARPNTGELFF
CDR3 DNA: TGTGCCAGCAGTGACACTGTTGTGGGGGCCAGGCCGAACACCGGGGAGCTGTTTTTT

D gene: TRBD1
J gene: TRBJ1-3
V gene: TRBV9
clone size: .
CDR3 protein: CASSGTGESGNTIYF
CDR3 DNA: TGTGCCAGCAGCGGGACAGGGGAAAGTGGAAACACCATATATTTT

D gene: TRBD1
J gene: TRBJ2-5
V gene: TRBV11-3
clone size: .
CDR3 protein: CASSPIHGRGRETQYF
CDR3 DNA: TGTGCCAGCAGCCCCATCCATGGCAGGGGGCGAGAGACCCAGTACTTC

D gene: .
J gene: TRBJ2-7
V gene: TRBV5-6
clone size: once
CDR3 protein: CASSLLTLHYEQYF
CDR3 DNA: TGTGCCAGCAGCTTACTGACTCTGCACTACGAGCAGTACTTC

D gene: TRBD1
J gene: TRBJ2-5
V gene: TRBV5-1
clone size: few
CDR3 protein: CASSLPRDREWEKETQYF
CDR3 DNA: TGCGCCAGCAGCTTACCACGAGACAGGGAGTGGGAGAAGGAGACCCAGTACTTC

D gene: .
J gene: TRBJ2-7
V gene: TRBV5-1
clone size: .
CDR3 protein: CASSPMQGKGSYEQYF
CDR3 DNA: TGCGCCAGCAGCCCCATGCAGGGGAAAGGCTCCTACGAGCAGTACTTC

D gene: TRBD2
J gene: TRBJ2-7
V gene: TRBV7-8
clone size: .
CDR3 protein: CASSFQLSGRAFGEQYF
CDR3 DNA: TGTGCCAGCAGCTTTCAGCTTAGCGGGAGGGCCTTCGGCGAGCAGTACTTC

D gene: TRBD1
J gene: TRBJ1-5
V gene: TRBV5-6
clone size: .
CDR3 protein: CASSLSGQFNQPQHF
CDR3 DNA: TGTGCCAGCAGCCTGTCGGGACAGTTCAATCAGCCCCAGCATTTT

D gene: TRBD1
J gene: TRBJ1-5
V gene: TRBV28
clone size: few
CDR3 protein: CATTTGSKQPQHF
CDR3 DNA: TGTGCCACCACGACAGGGTCGAAGCAGCCCCAGCATTTT

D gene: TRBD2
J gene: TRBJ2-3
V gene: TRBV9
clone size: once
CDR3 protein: CASSVAPLAGRTDTQYF
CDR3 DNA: TGTGCCAGCAGCGTAGCTCCCCTAGCGGGACGGACAGATACGCAGTATTTT

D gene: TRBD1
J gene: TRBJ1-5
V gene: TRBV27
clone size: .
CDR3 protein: CASIWTGGDNQPQHF
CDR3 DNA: TGTGCCAGCATATGGACAGGGGGGGACAATCAGCCCCAGCATTTT

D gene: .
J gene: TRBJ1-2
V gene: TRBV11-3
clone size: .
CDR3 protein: CASSLGGGGSLYYGYTF
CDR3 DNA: TGTGCCAGCAGCTTAGGAGGGGGTGGCAGCCTTTACTATGGCTACACCTTC

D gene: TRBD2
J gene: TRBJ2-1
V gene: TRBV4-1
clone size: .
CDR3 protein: CASSQNSGRECCQFF
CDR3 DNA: TGCGCCAGCAGCCAGAATAGCGGGAGGGAATGTTGTCAGTTCTTC

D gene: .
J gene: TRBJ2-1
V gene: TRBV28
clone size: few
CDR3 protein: CASRPTPGIKSNEQFF
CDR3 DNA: TGTGCCAGCAGGCCTACCCCAGGGATTAAATCGAATGAGCAGTTCTTC

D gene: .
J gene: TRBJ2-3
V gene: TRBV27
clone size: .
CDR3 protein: CASSRGGVDVQRKYF
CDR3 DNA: TGTGCCAGCAGTCGCGGGGGCGTCGATGTGCAGAGGAAGTATTTT

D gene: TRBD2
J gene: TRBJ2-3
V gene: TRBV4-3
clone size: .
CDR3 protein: CASSQRVLREGHGDTQYF
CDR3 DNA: TGCGCCAGCAGCCAGAGGGTATTGCGGGAGGGCCATGGAGATACGCAGTATTTT

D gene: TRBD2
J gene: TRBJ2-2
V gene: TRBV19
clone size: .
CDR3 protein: CASSTSRTGGWNTGELFF
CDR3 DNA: TGTGCCAGTAGTACCTCGAGGACGGGAGGGTGGAACACCGGGGAGCTGTTTTTT

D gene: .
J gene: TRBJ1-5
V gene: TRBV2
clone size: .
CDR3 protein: CASRESGRYNQPQHF
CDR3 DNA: TGTGCCAGCAGGGAAAGCGGAAGGTACAATCAGCCCCAGCATTTT

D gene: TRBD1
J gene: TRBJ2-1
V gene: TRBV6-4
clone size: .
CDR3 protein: CASSTQGKAYNEQFF
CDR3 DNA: TGTGCCAGCAGTACACAGGGGAAAGCCTACAATGAGCAGTTCTTC

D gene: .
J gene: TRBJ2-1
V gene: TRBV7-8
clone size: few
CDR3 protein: CASSPRTIYNEQFF
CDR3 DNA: TGTGCCAGCAGCCCCCGGACTATCTACAATGAGCAGTTCTTC

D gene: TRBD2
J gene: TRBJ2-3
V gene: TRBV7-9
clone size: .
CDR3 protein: CASSPELTLAGGPTDTQYF
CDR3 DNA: TGTGCCAGCAGCCCCGAATTGACCCTAGCGGGAGGACCCACAGATACGCAGTATTTT

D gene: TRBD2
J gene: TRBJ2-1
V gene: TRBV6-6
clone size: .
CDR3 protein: CASSSTSGRNPNQQFF
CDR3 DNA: TGTGCCAGCAGTTCGACAAGCGGGAGGAACCCCAATCAGCAGTTCTTC

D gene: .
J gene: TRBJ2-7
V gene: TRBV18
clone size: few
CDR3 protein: CASSPLKLAPYYEQYF
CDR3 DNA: TGTGCCAGCTCACCACTTAAACTAGCCCCATACTACGAGCAGTACTTC

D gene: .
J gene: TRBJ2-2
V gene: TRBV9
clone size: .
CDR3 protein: CASSVEEFTGELFF
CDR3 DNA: TGTGCCAGCAGCGTAGAGGAGTTTACCGGGGAGCTGTTTTTT

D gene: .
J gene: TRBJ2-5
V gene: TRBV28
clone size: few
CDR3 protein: CASSFRETQYF
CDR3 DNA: TGTGCCAGCAGTTTCCGAGAGACCCAGTACTTC

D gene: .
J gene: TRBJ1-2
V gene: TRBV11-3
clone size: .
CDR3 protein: CASSHDRRDYGYTF
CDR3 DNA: TGTGCCAGCAGCCACGACAGGAGAGACTATGGCTACACCTTC

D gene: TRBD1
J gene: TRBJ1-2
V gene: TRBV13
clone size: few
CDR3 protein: CASSLRGRRVNYGYTF
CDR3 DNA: TGTGCCAGCAGCTTAAGGGGGCGTCGGGTTAACTATGGCTACACCTTC

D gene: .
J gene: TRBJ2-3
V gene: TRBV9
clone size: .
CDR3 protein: CASSVVGGPDTQYF
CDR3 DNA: TGTGCCAGCAGCGTAGTGGGGGGGCCAGATACGCAGTATTTT

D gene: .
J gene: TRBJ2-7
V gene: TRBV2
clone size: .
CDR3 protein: CASNPGGEQYF
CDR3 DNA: TGTGCCAGCAATCCAGGGGGGGAGCAGTACTTC

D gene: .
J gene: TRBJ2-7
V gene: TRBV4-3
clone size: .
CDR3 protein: CASSQDRTVSYEQYF
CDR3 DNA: TGCGCCAGCAGCCAAGATAGGACAGTCTCCTACGAGCAGTACTTC

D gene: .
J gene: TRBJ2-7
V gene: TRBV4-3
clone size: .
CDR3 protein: CASSQELGQGKAPYEQYF
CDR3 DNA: TGCGCCAGCAGCCAAGAGCTGGGGCAGGGTAAAGCCCCCTACGAGCAGTACTTC

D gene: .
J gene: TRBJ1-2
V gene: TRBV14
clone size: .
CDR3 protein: CASSHSFKRGGGYTF
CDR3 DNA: TGTGCCAGCAGCCACTCATTTAAAAGGGGCGGTGGCTACACCTTC